This T cell receptor beta chain was recovered during a study of T cells expressing NK-cell markers. There are 14 residues in the CDR3. Germline loops: CDR1 WNHNN, CDR2 SYGVQD (reference sequence). Notes on the study in general: Six of the donors carried dominant NKG2C+ clonotypes that took up 1.0-7.0% of their CD8+ T cells. Dominance of the CD3+CD56-NKG2C+ fraction by these clonotypes also held in four donors.

On this clonotype itself: Its specificity is unknown.

TCR beta libraries carry UMIs added by 5'RACE template switching. From its re-call of the 5' RACE reads, TCRdb lists each CDR3 protein once, without DNA. The sample is made up of around 380,000 distinct CDR3 sequences, and the top ten hold about 10% of it. The sequenced sample consisted of blood T cells: a sorted CD56 or NKG2C T cell subset, CD4+ or CD8+ T cells, or bulk PBMC T cells (not recorded which). The genes are TRBV10-1 and TRBJ2-4. The sequence was collected from a woman between 50 and 59 years old in good health. The CDR3 loop reads CASSERIGAITQYF.